The sample holds many counts of the clone carrying this T cell receptor (beta chain). Its antigen is unidentified. Patients were excluded because of uncontrolled infection, other autoimmune disease, pregnancy or lactation. The sample originates from a study of T cells in Graves' hyperthyroidism and ophthalmopathy. General study points: Peripheral blood also featured most of the thyroid clonotypes expanded above 0.001. Separation of ophthalmopathy from stable hyperthyroidism was achieved by a 13 V-J model.

CDR1 is MDHEN, CDR2 SYDVKM, per germline. Trimming cost V 3 bases and J 2 bases, with 11 bases left between them. This CDR3 region has 14 residues. TCR beta CDR3 regions were amplified from RNA transcripts. Using the HTBI primer set, a first-round RT-PCR was run on the TCR CDR3. TCRdb redid the calling of the multiplex PCR reads with MiXCR, one entry per CDR3 protein. The profile shows about 600,000 distinct CDR3 sequences, about a sixth of them singletons. The chain links TRBV28 to TRBJ2-7; no clear D gene. Sequencing was carried out using blood. This TCR was recovered from a woman between 40 and 50 years old with Graves' ophthalmopathy. CDR3 protein: CASSLRNPPYEQYF. CDR3 nucleotides: TGTGCCAGCAGTTTGCGCAACCCTCCCTACGAGCAGTACTTC.